The 11 T cell receptor beta chains below come from one sample, sequenced in a study of T-cell reconstitution after alpha-beta-depleted transplantation in children. Preparing the TCRbeta library involved the use of unique molecular identifiers. TCRdb reprocessed the PCR reads via MiXCR and lists one record per CDR3 protein. Of tens of thousands of distinct CDR3 sequences listed, approximately 46% were seen once; the top ten hold 95% to 98%. The sequencing here drew on PBMCs, mostly from graft donor cells, taken 360 days after TCRalphabeta/CD19-depleted stem cell transplant. The receptors stem from a male patient younger than 18 who had a stem cell transplant for acute lymphoblastic leukemia, so the T cells may come from the graft donor.

This clonotype was recorded a few times. This chain joins TRBV5-1 and TRBJ2-7, with D possibly called TRBD1 or TRBD2 (5 bases each). Germline lookup yields CDR1 SGHRS and CDR2 YFSETQ. The V end lost 3 bases, the J end lost 2 bases, and 15 bases lay between the germline ends. CDR3 size: 15 residues. The CDR3 DNA reads as TGCGCCAGCAGCTCAACCGGGACCGCTACCTACGAGCAGTACTTC. It specifies CASSSTGTATYEQYF.

This rearrangement joins TRBV25-1 to TRBJ2-3; TRBD1 or TRBD2 may be the D gene (5 bases each). V dropped 3 bases and J dropped 1 base, with 14 bases sitting between them. This CDR3 is 16 amino acids long. CDR1 MGHDK and CDR2 SYGVNS come from the germline V gene. The CDR3 spells CASSDPRQGGTDTQYF. The CDR3 nucleotides read TGTGCCAGCAGTGACCCTCGGCAGGGAGGCACAGATACGCAGTATTTT.

The rearrangement uses TRBV12-3 or TRBV12-4 and TRBJ2-7, with D maybe TRBD2 (5 bases). CDR3 length: 15 residues. The ends were cut back, 3 bases at V and 5 bases at J, with 17 bases in the middle. CDR3 nucleotide sequence: TGTGCCAGCAGTTTGCCAGACACGGGATCCCACGAGCAGTACTTC. Residues: CASSLPDTGSHEQYF.

The chain links TRBV20-1 to TRBJ2-7; 7 bases map to TRBD2. After removal of 3 bases from V and 1 base from J, the junction contained 9 bases not matched to a gene. CDR1 and CDR2 from the germline V gene are DFQATT and SNEGSKA (reference sequence). The CDR3 contains 15 residues. CDR3: CSARADASGSYEQYF. CDR3 nucleotides: TGCAGTGCTAGGGCCGACGCTAGCGGTTCCTACGAGCAGTACTTC.

The genes are TRBV3-1 and TRBJ2-7, with 10 bases lining up with TRBD2. CDR3 length equals 15 residues. V lost 3 bases to trimming and J lost 3 bases; unmatched junction nucleotides: 5. Germline V lookup: CDR1 LGHDT, CDR2 YNNKEL (reference sequence). Here the CDR3 reads CASSHERTSGYEQYF. In DNA form, the CDR3 reads TGTGCCAGCAGCCATGAGCGGACTAGCGGCTACGAGCAGTACTTC.

CDR3 sequence: CASSQESGTDTQYF. The DNA for the CDR3 is TGCGCCAGCAGCCAAGAGAGCGGGACAGATACGCAGTATTTT. This chain uses TRBV4-1 with TRBJ2-3; D may be TRBD2 (6 bases). Germline V CDR1 and CDR2: MGHRA, YSYEKL. Trimming shortened V by 0 bases and J by 3 bases, and 7 bases separated the two germline ends. This CDR3 is built from 14 residues.

The chain joins TRBV21-1 to TRBJ1-4. TRBV21-1 is a known pseudogene. The CDR3 length is 12 residues. This CDR3 is CATETTNEKLFF. The CDR3 nucleotides are TGTGCCACGGAAACAACTAATGAAAAACTGTTTTTT.

This chain joins TRBV28 and TRBJ1-2; D remains ambiguous. This CDR3 spans 13 amino acids. V was cut by 4 bases and J by 0 bases, with 6 bases left in between. In germline, CDR1 is MDHEN, CDR2 SYDVKM. CDR3 protein: CASSSSTNYGYTF. Written as DNA, the CDR3 is TGTGCCAGCAGTTCCAGTACTAACTATGGCTACACCTTC.

The V and J genes are TRBV10-3 and TRBJ2-1; D could derive from TRBD1 or TRBD2 (6 bases each). This CDR3 spans 16 amino acids. The germline V gene has CDR1 ENHRY and CDR2 SYGVKD. V was trimmed by 3 bases and J by 5 bases, leaving 17 bases between them. The CDR3 DNA sequence: TGTGCCATCAGTGACCCTGGGGGGCTACATAACAATGAGCAGTTCTTC. Translation: CAISDPGGLHNNEQFF.

The chain couples TRBV6-1 to TRBJ1-4; the D gene is possibly TRBD1 (6 bases). The V gene lost 5 bases and the J gene lost 7 bases, with 17 bases spanning the gap. The CDR3 sequence is 15 residues long. The germline CDR1 and CDR2 sequences are MNHNS and SASEGT. For the CDR3, the DNA is TGTGCCAGCAGTCCCTCCGGGGGCGCGGGTGAAAAACTGTTTTTT. Translation gives CASSPSGGAGEKLFF.

This clonotype was detected a few times. The chain employs TRBV12-5 and TRBJ1-2, with 7 bases that match TRBD1. With V trimmed by 6 bases and J by 2 bases, 3 bases remained unmatched. The CDR3 extends over 13 amino acids. CDR1 is LGHNT and CDR2 is FRNRAP in the germline V gene. CDR3 in amino acids: CASGPTGNYGYTF. CDR3 coding DNA: TGTGCTAGTGGCCCGACAGGGAACTATGGCTACACCTTC.